This TCR beta chain was identified during a study of metastatic and nonmetastatic thyroid tumors. Treatment of any kind had been given to no patient before thyroid surgery. Through MiXCR, TCRdb re-clonotyped the PCR reads. The sample holds around 9,000 clones, approximately 40% seen once. The CDR3 has 13 residues. Per the germline V gene, CDR1 is GTSNPN and CDR2 is SVGIG (reference sequence). The ends were cut back, 2 bases at V and 10 bases at J, with 12 bases in the middle. This sequence was found in a male donor with papillary thyroid cancer or a benign thyroid nodule (not recorded which). Some clones in this sample may be carry-over from other donors' samples. This chain connects TRBV30 to TRBJ1-6; the D is unclear. Sequences were obtained from tumor tissue. In DNA form, the CDR3 reads TGTGCCTGGAGTCCTACCCGCTCGTCACCCCTCCACTTT. This encodes CAWSPTRSSPLHF.